This TCR beta chain was identified in a study of blood T cells in healthy people across ages. Findings of the study overall: A strong correlation between TCR beta diversity and naive T cell percentage was seen.

Sample-barcoded 5' priming and a J-beta primer mix drove a second PCR of about 6 to 11 cycles. The template-switch adaptor was a 5' adaptor with 12 random nucleotides. It tagged each cDNA molecule. MiXCR was run by TCRdb on the 5' RACE reads, yielding one entry per CDR3 protein. The data hold about 630,000 distinct CDR3 sequences, with around a fifth observed a single time. With respect to this clonotype: Its antigen is currently unknown.

Germline V lookup: CDR1 DFQATT, CDR2 SNEGSKA (reference sequence). Between the trimmed V and J ends, which lost 6 bases and 8 bases, there was a span of 20 bases. CDR3 length: 14 residues. This TCR was recovered from a man in his 70s in good health. The chain employs TRBV20-1 and TRBJ2-1, with TRBD2 as a possible D gene (6 bases). Material: blood. Here the CDR3 reads CSAEGAGRSDEQFF. The CDR3 DNA reads TGCAGTGCCGAAGGGGCGGGAAGAAGCGATGAGCAGTTCTTC.